The 8 T cell receptor beta chains below were found in one sample sequenced in a study of cytomegalovirus exposure and HLA in healthy donors. Vbeta (60) and Jbeta (13) primers were used in the PCR. Method: immunoSEQ multiplex PCR; TCRdb's copy keeps in-frame clones and lacks some. The data contain 95,000 to 150,000 clones, about 62% of them seen just once; the ten biggest clones take up about 8%. Material: PBMCs. Receptors were obtained from a middle-aged woman in good health and CMV-seropositive.

J is TRBJ1-2 and V is TRBV6-5; D is ambiguous. Germline CDR1 is MNHEY and CDR2 is SVGAGI. The CDR3 runs to 13 residues. Trimming stripped 5 bases from V and 0 bases from J, with 7 bases between. CDR3 region: CASSTLANYGYTF. CDR3 nucleotides: TGTGCCAGCAGTACTCTAGCTAACTATGGCTACACCTTC.

The chain links TRBV29-1 to TRBJ2-5, with TRBD2 identical over 12 bases. The CDR3 length is 14 residues. V shed 6 bases and J 4 bases; nucleotides not matched to a gene: 6. Germline CDR1 is SQVTM and CDR2 is ANQGSEA. The CDR3: CSVEPGLAGETQYF. The DNA of the CDR3 is TGCAGCGTAGAACCGGGACTAGCGGGAGAGACCCAGTACTTC.

V usage is TRBV6-5 and J usage is TRBJ2-2; 8 bases align to TRBD1. There are 16 residues in the CDR3. Germline-derived CDR1 and CDR2 are MNHEY and SVGAGI. The trim removed 4 bases at V and 1 base at J, leaving 5 bases unmatched. This chain's CDR3 is CASSSSGTGNTGELFF. The CDR3 coding sequence is TGTGCCAGCAGTTCCTCCGGGACAGGGAACACCGGGGAGCTGTTTTTT.

The chain carries TRBV4-2 and TRBJ2-7, with a tentative D call TRBD2 (6 bases). V was clipped by 0 bases and J by 7 bases, with 13 bases between them. This CDR3 has 14 amino acids. The germline V gene encodes CDR1 LGHNA and CDR2 YNFKEQ. DNA for the CDR3: TGTGCCAGCAGCCAAGATGGTCCGGAGGGTGAGCAGTACTTC. Amino acids: CASSQDGPEGEQYF.

The J gene is TRBJ2-1, the V gene TRBV10-1; D may be TRBD1 (5 bases). Looked up from germline, CDR1 is WNHNN and CDR2 is SYGVQD (reference sequence). The CDR3 is made up of 12 amino acids. The V gene lost 2 bases and the J gene lost 8 bases, with 7 bases spanning the gap. The CDR3, as DNA: TGCGCCAGCAGTGAGGAAGGGGATGAGCAGTTCTTC. Its protein product is CASSEEGDEQFF.

The gene calls are TRBV18 and TRBJ1-2; 10 bases fit TRBD1. Germline V gene lookup returns CDR1 KGHSH and CDR2 LQKENI. The CDR3 has 15 amino acids. Trimming removed 5 bases from V and 7 bases from J; junction bases left unmatched: 10. The CDR3 coding sequence is TGTGCCAGCTCAAATTTACCGGGACAGGGGTTTGGCTACACCTTC. Protein: CASSNLPGQGFGYTF.

The chain employs TRBV30 and TRBJ1-5; 7 bases align to TRBD1. The CDR3 spans 13 residues. Trimming took 2 bases from V and 6 from J; bases not matched to a gene: 4. Per germline, CDR1 GTSNPN and CDR2 SVGIG (reference sequence). The CDR3 sequence is CAWSPGGVQPQHF. Here the CDR3 DNA reads TGTGCCTGGAGTCCAGGGGGTGTTCAGCCCCAGCATTTT. The whole variable domain, remainder taken from reference TRBV30 and TRBJ1-5, is SQTIHQWPATLVQPVGSPLSLECTVEGTSNPNLYWYRQAAGRGLQLLFYSVGIGQISSEVPQNLSASRPQDRQFILSSKKLLLSDSGFYLCAWSPGGVQPQHFGDGTRLSIL.

The chain employs TRBV7-3 and TRBJ2-2; 7 bases line up with TRBD2. The CDR3 sequence is 16 residues long. The junction had 8 bases not matched to a gene; V was cut back by 5 bases and J by 2 bases. Looked up from germline, CDR1 is SGHTA and CDR2 is FQGTGA. CDR3 amino acids: CASSPAGLGNTGELFF. The CDR3 DNA reads TGTGCCAGCAGCCCAGCGGGGCTGGGTAACACCGGGGAGCTGTTTTTT.